The 12 T cell receptor beta chains in this list originate from one sample, sequenced in a study of PD-1 blockade in classical Hodgkin lymphoma (dated by TCRdb to the early 2020s). The time point tag for this specimen amounts to: cycle 4 day 1 (C4D1), after 6 weeks of nivolumab. Every trial patient had relapsed following autologous stem cell transplantation, and prior brentuximab vedotin exposure was what differed among cohorts A, B and C. The library was generated by the immunoSEQ multiplex PCR assay. TCRdb carries this immuneACCESS record with in-frame sequences only. Its versions omit some clonotypes, under half of them owing to an unresolved V gene in the studies checked, with the rest unexplained. For this sample there are about 90,000 clones; approximately 90% appear just once. The top ten clones comprise 2.5% to 3.5% of the sample. Sequenced material: peripheral blood mononuclear cells (PBMCs), taken before the fourth cycle of nivolumab. The receptors here all came from a human donor with classical Hodgkin lymphoma.

The gene calls are TRBV15 and TRBJ2-1; D gene unclear. The germline gives CDR1 LNHNV, CDR2 YYDKDF (reference sequence). V dropped 2 bases and J dropped 6 bases, with 8 bases sitting between them. The CDR3 spans 13 residues. CDR3 protein: CATSRFPSNEQFF. The CDR3 bases are TGTGCCACCAGCAGATTCCCGTCCAATGAGCAGTTCTTC.

The rearrangement uses TRBV2 and TRBJ2-1, with 7 nucleotides matching TRBD1. Germline V gene lookup returns CDR1 SNHLY and CDR2 FYNNEI. Losses at the gene ends were 8 bases for V and 8 bases for J; bases not matched to a gene: 15. The CDR3 loop spans 15 amino acids. The CDR3 bases are TGTGCCAGCTCCGGCGGCCCAGGGGGTCGGGATGAGCAGTTCTTC. This codes for CASSGGPGGRDEQFF.

This clone was recorded once. This rearrangement joins TRBV5-1 to TRBJ2-3; maybe TRBD2 (5 bases). The CDR3 contains 16 residues. Trimming stripped 3 bases from V and 0 bases from J, with 14 bases between. Germline CDR1 reads SGHRS; CDR2 reads YFSETQ. The CDR3 DNA reads as TGCGCCAGCAGCTCGGGCGGGTATTCTAGCACAGATACGCAGTATTTT. This sequence encodes CASSSGGYSSTDTQYF.

The V gene is TRBV5-4, the J gene TRBJ2-1; D unresolved. The length of the CDR3 is 13 residues. Germline V lookup: CDR1 SGHNT, CDR2 YYREEE (reference sequence). V was trimmed by 0 bases and J by 7 bases, leaving 8 bases between them. The CDR3 here is CASSLGRSNEQFF. The CDR3 coding sequence is TGTGCCAGCAGCTTGGGACGTAGTAATGAGCAGTTCTTC.

The chain links TRBV6-6 to TRBJ2-7, with 8 bases fitting TRBD1. The CDR3 has 15 residues. Germline V CDR1 and CDR2: MNHNY, SVGAGI (reference sequence). The V gene end was trimmed by 0 bases and the J gene end by 7 bases; junction bases not matched to a gene: 8. CDR3 DNA: TGTGCCAGCAGTTACTCCCGGGACAGGTTCAATGAGCAGTACTTC. Amino acid sequence: CASSYSRDRFNEQYF.

The V call is TRBV9, the J call TRBJ2-1; tentatively, D is TRBD1 (6 bases). Germline CDR1 and CDR2: SGDLS and YYNGEE. The CDR3 length is 16 residues. V gave up 0 bases and J gave up 8 bases, with 18 bases separating them. CDR3 region: CASSVGSGTRGYEQFF. CDR3 in DNA: TGTGCCAGCAGCGTAGGTTCCGGGACACGGGGATATGAGCAGTTCTTC.

This clone was detected only once. The chain couples TRBV15 to TRBJ1-4; a possible D gene is TRBD1 (5 bases). The CDR3 runs to 17 residues. CDR1 and CDR2 from the germline V gene are LNHNV and YYDKDF (reference sequence). With 0 bases removed from V and 4 bases from J, the gap between germline ends came to 15 bases. CDR3 bases: TGTGCCACCAGCAGAGATGGGCCGACAGTGAATAATGAAAAACTGTTTTTT. Residues: CATSRDGPTVNNEKLFF.

The rearrangement links TRBV11-2 to TRBJ1-2, with D perhaps TRBD1 (6 bases). This CDR3 spans 14 amino acids. CDR1 is SGHAT and CDR2 is FQNNGV in the germline V gene. The V gene lost 1 base and the J gene lost 7 bases, with 13 bases spanning the gap. The CDR3 sequence is CASSLVGGAVGYTF. Here the CDR3 DNA reads TGTGCCAGCAGCTTAGTGGGGGGGGCGGTTGGCTACACCTTC.

The V gene is TRBV21-1, the J gene TRBJ1-1; the DNA was not compared with TRBD1, the D call given in the table. TRBV21-1 is a pseudogene. This CDR3 has 14 residues. The CDR3 DNA reads as TGTGCCAGCAGGCCGACAGGGTTGAACACTGAAGCTTTCTTT. Its protein is CASRPTGLNTEAFF.

The chain joins TRBV4-3 to TRBJ2-1, with a tentative D call TRBD2 (7 bases). Between the trimmed V and J ends, which lost 1 base and 3 bases, there was a span of 13 bases. From germline, CDR1 is LGHNA and CDR2 YSLEER. This CDR3 region has 16 residues. CDR3 sequence (DNA): TGCGCCAGCAGCCAAGTGGCGGGGGCCGTCTACAATGAGCAGTTCTTC. Protein product: CASSQVAGAVYNEQFF.

The chain recombines TRBV5-1 with TRBJ2-2; D not certain. CDR3 length equals 14 residues. The germline V gene encodes CDR1 SGHRS and CDR2 YFSETQ. V lost 0 bases to trimming and J lost 0 bases, with 3 bases between them. The CDR3 coding sequence is TGCGCCAGCAGCTTGGACACGAACACCGGGGAGCTGTTTTTT. Translating gives CASSLDTNTGELFF.

The V and J genes are TRBV2 and TRBJ2-3, with a weak D call TRBD1 (5 bases). This CDR3 comprises 16 residues. Germline values: CDR1 SNHLY, CDR2 FYNNEI. The V gene lost 8 bases and the J gene lost 2 bases, with 20 bases spanning the gap. The CDR3 protein is CASYSGLWADTDTQYF. DNA of the CDR3: TGTGCCAGCTATTCAGGGTTGTGGGCAGACACAGATACGCAGTATTTT. Using reference TRBV2 and TRBJ2-3 for the parts outside the CDR3, the full variable domain is EPEVTQTPSHQVTQMGQEVILRCVPISNHLYFYWYRQILGQKVEFLVSFYNNEISEKSEIFDDQFSVERPDGSNFTLKIRSTKLEDSAMYFCASYSGLWADTDTQYFGPGTRLTVL.